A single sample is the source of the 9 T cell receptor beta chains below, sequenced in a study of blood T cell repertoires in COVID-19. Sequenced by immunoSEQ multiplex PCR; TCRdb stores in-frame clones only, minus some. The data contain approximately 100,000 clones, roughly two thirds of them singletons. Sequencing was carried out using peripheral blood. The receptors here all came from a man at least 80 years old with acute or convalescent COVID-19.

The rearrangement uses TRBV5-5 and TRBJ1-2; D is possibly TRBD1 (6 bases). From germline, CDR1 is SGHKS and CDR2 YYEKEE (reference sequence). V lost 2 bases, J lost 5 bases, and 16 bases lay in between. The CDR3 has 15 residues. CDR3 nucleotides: TGTGCCAGCAGCTTACAGGGCCCCTCCGATTATGGCTACACCTTC. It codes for CASSLQGPSDYGYTF.

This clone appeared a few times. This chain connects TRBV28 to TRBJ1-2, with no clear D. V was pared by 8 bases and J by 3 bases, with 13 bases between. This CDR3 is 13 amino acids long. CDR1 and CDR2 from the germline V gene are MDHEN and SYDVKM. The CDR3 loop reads CASGGSLDYGYTF. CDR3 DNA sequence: TGTGCCAGCGGAGGGTCGTTGGACTATGGCTACACCTTC.

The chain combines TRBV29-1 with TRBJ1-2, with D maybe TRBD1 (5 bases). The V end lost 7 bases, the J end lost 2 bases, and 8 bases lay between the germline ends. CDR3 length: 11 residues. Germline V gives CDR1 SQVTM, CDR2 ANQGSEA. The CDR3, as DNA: TGCAGCGCGACAGAAAACTATGGCTACACCTTC. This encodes CSATENYGYTF.

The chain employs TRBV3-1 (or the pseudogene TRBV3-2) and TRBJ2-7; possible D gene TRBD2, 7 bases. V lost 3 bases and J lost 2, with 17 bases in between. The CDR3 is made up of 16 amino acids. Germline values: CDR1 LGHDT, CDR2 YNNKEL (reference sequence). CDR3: CASSHRITGRAYEQYF. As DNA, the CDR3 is TGTGCCAGCAGCCATCGAATAACAGGGAGGGCCTACGAGCAGTACTTC.

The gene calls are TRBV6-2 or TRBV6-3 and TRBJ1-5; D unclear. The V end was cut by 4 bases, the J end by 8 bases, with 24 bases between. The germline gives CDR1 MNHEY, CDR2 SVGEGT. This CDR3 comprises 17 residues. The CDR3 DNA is TGTGCCAGCAGTTCCCGAAAACCTTTCGAGGGATGGAAGCCCCAGCATTTT. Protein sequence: CASSSRKPFEGWKPQHF.

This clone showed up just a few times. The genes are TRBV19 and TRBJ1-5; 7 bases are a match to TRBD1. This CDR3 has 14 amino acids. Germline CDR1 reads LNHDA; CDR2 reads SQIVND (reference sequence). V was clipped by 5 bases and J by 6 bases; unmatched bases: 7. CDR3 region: CASSFRQGAQPQHF. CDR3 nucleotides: TGTGCCAGTAGTTTTCGACAGGGAGCTCAGCCCCAGCATTTT.

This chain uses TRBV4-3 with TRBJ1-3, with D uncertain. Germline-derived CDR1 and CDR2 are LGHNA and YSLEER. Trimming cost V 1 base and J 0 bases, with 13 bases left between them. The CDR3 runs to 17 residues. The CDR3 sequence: CASSQGNRFSSGNTIYF. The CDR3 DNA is TGCGCCAGCAGCCAAGGGAACAGATTTAGCTCTGGAAACACCATATATTTT.

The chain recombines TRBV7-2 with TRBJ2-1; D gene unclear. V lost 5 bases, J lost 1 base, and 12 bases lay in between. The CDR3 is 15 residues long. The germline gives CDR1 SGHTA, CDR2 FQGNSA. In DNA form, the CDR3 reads TGTGCCAGCAGCCCGACTCGCCTATCCTACAATGAGCAGTTCTTC. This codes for CASSPTRLSYNEQFF.

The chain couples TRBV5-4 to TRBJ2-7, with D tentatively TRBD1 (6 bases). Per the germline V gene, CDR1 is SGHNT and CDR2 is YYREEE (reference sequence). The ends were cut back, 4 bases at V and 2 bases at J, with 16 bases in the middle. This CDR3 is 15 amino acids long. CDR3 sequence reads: CASSPRQARTYEQYF. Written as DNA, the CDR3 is TGTGCCAGCAGCCCCAGACAGGCAAGGACCTACGAGCAGTACTTC.